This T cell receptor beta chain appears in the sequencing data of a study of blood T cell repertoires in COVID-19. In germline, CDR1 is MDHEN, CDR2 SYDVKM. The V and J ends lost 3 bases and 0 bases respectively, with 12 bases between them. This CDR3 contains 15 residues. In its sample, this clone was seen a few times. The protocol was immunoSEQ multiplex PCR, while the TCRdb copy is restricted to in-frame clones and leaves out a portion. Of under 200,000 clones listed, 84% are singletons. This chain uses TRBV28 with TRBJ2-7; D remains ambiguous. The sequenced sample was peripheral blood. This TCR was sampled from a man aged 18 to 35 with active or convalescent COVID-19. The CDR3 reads CASSFTGSSSYEQYF. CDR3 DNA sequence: TGTGCCAGCAGTTTTACGGGTAGCAGCTCCTACGAGCAGTACTTC. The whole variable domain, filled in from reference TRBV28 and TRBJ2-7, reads DVKVTQSSRYLVKRTGEKVFLECVQDMDHENMFWYRQDPGLGLRLIYFSYDVKMKEKGDIPEGYSVSREKKERFSLILESASTNQTSMYLCASSFTGSSSYEQYFGPGTRLTVT.